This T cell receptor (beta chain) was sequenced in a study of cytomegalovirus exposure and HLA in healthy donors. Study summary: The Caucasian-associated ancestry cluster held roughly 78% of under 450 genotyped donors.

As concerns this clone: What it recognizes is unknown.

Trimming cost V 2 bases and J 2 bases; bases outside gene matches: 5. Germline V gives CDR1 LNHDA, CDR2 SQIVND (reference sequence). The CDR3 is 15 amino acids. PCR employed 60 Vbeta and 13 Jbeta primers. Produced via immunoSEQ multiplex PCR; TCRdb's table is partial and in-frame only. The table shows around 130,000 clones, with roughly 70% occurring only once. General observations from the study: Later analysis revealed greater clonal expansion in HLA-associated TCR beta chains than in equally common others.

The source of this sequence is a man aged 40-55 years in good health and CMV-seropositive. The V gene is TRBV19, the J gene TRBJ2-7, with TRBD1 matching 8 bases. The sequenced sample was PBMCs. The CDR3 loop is CASSIQGARAYEQYF. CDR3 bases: TGTGCCAGTAGTATACAGGGGGCCAGGGCCTACGAGCAGTACTTC.